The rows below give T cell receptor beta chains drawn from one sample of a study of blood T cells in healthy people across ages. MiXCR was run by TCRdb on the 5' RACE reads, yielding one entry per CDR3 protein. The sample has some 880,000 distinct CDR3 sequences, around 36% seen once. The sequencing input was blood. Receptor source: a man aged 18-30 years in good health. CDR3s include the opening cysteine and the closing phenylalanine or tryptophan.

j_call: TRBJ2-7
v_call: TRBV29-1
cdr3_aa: CSVVQPTGGSYEQYF

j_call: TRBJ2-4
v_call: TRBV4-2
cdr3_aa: CASSQEASDGTLIAKNIQYF

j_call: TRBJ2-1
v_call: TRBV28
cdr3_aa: CASNQLAGGRYNEQFF

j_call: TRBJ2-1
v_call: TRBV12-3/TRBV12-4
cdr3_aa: CASSFLRRTSGGAGEQFF

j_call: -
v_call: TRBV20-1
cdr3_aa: CSATIPGLASEQYF

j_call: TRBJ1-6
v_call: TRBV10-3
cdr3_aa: CAISQGLDNSPLHF

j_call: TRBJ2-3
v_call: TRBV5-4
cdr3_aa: CASSPGDFVTDTQYF

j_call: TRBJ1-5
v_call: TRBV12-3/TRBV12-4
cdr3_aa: CASSTGTGGIYSNQPQHF

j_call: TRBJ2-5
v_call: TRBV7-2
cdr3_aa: CASSPGTGHQETQYF

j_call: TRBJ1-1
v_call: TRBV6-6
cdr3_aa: CASSLGANEAFF

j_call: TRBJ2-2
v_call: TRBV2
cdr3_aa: CASSEFVGELFF

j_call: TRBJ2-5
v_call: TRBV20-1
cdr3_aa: CSAKRQGSSYEQYF

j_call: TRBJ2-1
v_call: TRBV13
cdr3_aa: CASSSGASSSYNEQFF

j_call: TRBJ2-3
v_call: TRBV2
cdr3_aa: CASGKADTQYF

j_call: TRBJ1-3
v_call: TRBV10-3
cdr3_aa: CAITPVASGNTIYF

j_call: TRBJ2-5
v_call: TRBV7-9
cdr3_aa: CASSLGIGRKETQYF

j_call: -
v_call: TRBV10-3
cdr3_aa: CAISDRQGSGDEQYF

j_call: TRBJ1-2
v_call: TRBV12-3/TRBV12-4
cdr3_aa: CASSLGAESGYTF

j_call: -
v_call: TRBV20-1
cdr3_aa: CSAGKRRGVEQYF

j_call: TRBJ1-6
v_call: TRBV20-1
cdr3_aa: CSARSFGRGLSNSPLHF

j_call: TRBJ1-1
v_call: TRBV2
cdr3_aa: CASNLRNTEAFF

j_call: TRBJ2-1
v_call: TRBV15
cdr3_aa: CATSSSLYNEQFF

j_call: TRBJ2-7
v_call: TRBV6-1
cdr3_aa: CASSEVGTEYEQYF

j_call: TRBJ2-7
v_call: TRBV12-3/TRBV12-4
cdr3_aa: CASSFVPDRTREQYF

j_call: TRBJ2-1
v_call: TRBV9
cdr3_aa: CASSVRVQETQFF

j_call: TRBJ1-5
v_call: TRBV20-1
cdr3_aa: CSARRFYSNQPQHF

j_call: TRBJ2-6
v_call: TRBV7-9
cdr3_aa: CASSLERTTPSGANVLTF

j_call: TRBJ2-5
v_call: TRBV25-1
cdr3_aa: CACSELIGLGQYF

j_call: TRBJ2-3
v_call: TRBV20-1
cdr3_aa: CSARDLRYTDTQYF

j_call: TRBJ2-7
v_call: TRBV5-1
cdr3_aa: CASSLETGQLYEQYF

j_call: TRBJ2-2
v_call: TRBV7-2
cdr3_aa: CASSGGTSSGELFF

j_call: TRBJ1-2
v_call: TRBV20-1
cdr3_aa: CSAGSWQLNYGYTF

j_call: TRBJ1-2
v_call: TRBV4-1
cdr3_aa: CASTSGGGYGYTF

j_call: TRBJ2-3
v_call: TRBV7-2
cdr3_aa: CASRLSSDTQYF

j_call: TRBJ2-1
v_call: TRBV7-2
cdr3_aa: CASSLELTYNEQFF

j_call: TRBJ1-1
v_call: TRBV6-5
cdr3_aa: CASGLGAEALF

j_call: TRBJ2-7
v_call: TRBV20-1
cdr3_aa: CSARGGFIPTYEQYF

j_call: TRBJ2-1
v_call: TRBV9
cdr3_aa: CASSGVTYNEQFF

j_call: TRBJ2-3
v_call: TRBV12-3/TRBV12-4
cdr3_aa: CASSLRDTRYF

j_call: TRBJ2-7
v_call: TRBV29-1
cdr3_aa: CSARTGTMGYEQYF

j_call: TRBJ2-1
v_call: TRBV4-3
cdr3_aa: CASSRGKSEQFF

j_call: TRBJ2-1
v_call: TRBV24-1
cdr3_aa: CATSEDRANPLYNEQFF

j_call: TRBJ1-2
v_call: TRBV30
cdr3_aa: CAWNEPDNGYTF

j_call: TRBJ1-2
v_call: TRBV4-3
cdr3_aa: CASSQDRLYGYTF

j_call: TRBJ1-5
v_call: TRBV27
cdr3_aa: CASSDVGEGNQPQHF

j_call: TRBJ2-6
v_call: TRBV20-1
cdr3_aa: CSAGGYSGANVLTF

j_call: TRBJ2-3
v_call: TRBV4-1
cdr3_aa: CASSQAGAADTQYF

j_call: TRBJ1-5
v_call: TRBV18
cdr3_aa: CASRGANQPQHF

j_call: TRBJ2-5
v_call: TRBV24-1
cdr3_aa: CATSQPSSGGKETQYF

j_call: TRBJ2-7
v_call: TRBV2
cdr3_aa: CASSEDRAGAYEQYF

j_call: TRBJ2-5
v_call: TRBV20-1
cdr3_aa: CSALTGRGTQYF

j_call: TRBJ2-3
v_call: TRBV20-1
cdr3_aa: CSATNADTQYF

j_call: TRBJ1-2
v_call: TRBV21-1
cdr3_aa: CASRILWGGFYGYTF

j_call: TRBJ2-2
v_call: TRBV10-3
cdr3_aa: CAISEAAAGSNTGELFF

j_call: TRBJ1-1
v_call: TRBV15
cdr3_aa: CATSRDPVTEMNTEAFF